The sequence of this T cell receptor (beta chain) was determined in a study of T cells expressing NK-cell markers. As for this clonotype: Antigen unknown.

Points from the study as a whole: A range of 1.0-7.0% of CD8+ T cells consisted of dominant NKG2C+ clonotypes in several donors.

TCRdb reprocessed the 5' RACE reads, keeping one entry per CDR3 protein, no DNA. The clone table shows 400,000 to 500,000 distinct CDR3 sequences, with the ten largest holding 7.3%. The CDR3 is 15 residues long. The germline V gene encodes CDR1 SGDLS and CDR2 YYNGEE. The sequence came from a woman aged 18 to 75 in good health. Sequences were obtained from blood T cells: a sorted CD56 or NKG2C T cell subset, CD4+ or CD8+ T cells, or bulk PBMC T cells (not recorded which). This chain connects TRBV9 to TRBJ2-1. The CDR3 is CASSGELLGYNEQFF.